The rows below give T cell receptor beta chains drawn from one sample of a study of long-term antiretroviral therapy in people with HIV. Using immunoSEQ multiplex PCR, the repertoire was profiled, and TCRdb retains in-frame clones only, with some absent. This sample has approximately 2,500 clones, with around 74% found just once. The sequenced sample was unsorted PBMCs, obtained 0.4 years before starting antiretroviral therapy. Receptors originate from a middle-aged woman with HIV. CDR3s include the opening cysteine and the closing phenylalanine or tryptophan. The order of the fields is V gene, clone size, J gene, D gene, CDR3 protein, CDR3 DNA. The D gene is left open where the match is weak. Size is stated for part of the rows, as once, few or many counts, or as a class when the clone is expanded.

TRBV4-1	once	TRBJ2-3	-	CASSQGQLDTQYF	TGCGCCAGCAGCCAAGGCCAGCTAGATACGCAGTATTTT
TRBV27	-	TRBJ2-1	-	CASSPPGLVNNEQFF	TGTGCCAGCAGCCCCCCGGGACTCGTTAACAATGAGCAGTTCTTC
TRBV6-1	-	TRBJ1-5	-	CASSEVFGPEGPQHF	TGTGCCAGCAGTGAAGTATTTGGACCCGAGGGGCCCCAGCATTTT
TRBV10-3	-	TRBJ2-7	TRBD1	CAITPGQGAYEQYF	TGTGCCATCACGCCGGGACAGGGGGCCTACGAGCAGTACTTC
TRBV13	-	TRBJ1-1	TRBD1	CASSKDGPGGNTEAFF	TGTGCCAGCAGCAAAGACGGGCCAGGGGGGAACACTGAAGCTTTCTTT
TRBV6-5	-	TRBJ2-1	TRBD2	CASSMSGSFYNEQFF	TGTGCCAGCAGCATGAGCGGGAGCTTCTACAATGAGCAGTTCTTC
TRBV5-4	-	TRBJ2-7	-	CASRTTLRNYEQYF	TGTGCCAGCAGAACTACTCTGAGGAACTACGAGCAGTACTTC
TRBV7-8	-	TRBJ2-7	-	CASSLTSGSSYEQYF	TGTGCCAGCAGCTTAACTTCAGGGTCGTCCTACGAGCAGTACTTC
TRBV6-5	-	TRBJ2-1	-	CASSYLGSNEQFF	TGTGCCAGCAGTTACTTAGGTTCCAATGAGCAGTTCTTC
TRBV28	-	TRBJ2-7	TRBD2	CASRSSGRSFYEQYF	TGTGCCAGCAGGTCTAGCGGGAGGTCCTTCTACGAGCAGTACTTC
TRBV4-1	-	TRBJ1-1	TRBD1	CASSPHTGGTEAFF	TGCGCCAGCAGCCCACATACAGGGGGCACTGAAGCTTTCTTT
TRBV5-6	-	TRBJ2-1	TRBD2	CASSGETSGSYNEQFF	TGTGCCAGCAGCGGCGAGACTAGCGGGAGTTACAATGAGCAGTTCTTC
TRBV6-5	-	TRBJ1-2	TRBD1	CASSYGTGGYYGYTF	TGTGCCAGCAGTTACGGGACAGGGGGATACTATGGCTACACCTTC
TRBV9	-	TRBJ2-7	TRBD2	CASSVAAGVGYEQYF	TGTGCCAGCAGCGTAGCAGCGGGAGTGGGGTACGAGCAGTACTTC
TRBV7-9	-	TRBJ1-1	TRBD1	CASSPGGTEAFF	TGTGCCAGCAGTCCAGGGGGCACTGAAGCTTTCTTT
TRBV2	-	TRBJ1-1	-	CASRAGTANTEAFF	TGTGCCAGCAGAGCGGGGACCGCGAACACTGAAGCTTTCTTT
TRBV28	-	TRBJ2-7	TRBD1	CASRGTVPAYEQYF	TGTGCCAGCAGGGGGACAGTCCCAGCCTACGAGCAGTACTTC
TRBV5-1	-	TRBJ2-3	-	CASSLTVSAGTQYF	TGCGCCAGCAGCTTGACGGTCAGCGCTGGTACGCAGTATTTT
TRBV7-9	few	TRBJ1-1	-	CASSPGGTEAFF	TGTGCCAGCAGCCCCGGGGGCACTGAAGCTTTCTTT
TRBV2	-	TRBJ2-3	-	CATVGSSSLFTDTQYF	TGTGCCACCGTCGGAAGCAGCAGCTTATTCACAGATACGCAGTATTTT
TRBV5-4	-	TRBJ2-1	TRBD2	CASSLVERGVGEQFF	TGTGCCAGCAGCTTGGTTGAGCGGGGGGTGGGTGAGCAGTTCTTC
TRBV5-6	-	TRBJ2-1	TRBD2	CASSSLLAGAIGHEQFF	TGTGCCAGCAGCTCCCTGTTGGCGGGAGCCATTGGGCATGAGCAGTTCTTC
TRBV27	-	TRBJ1-1	TRBD1	CASSFGTANTEAFF	TGTGCCAGCAGTTTCGGGACAGCGAACACTGAAGCTTTCTTT
TRBV6-5	-	TRBJ1-1	-	CASSQSNWGNTEAFF	TGTGCCAGCAGTCAATCAAACTGGGGGAACACTGAAGCTTTCTTT
TRBV6-1	-	TRBJ2-3	-	CASTSRQGRDTQYF	TGTGCCAGCACTTCCCGCCAAGGGAGAGATACGCAGTATTTT
TRBV7-3	-	TRBJ1-4	TRBD1	CASSPTGALGEKLFF	TGTGCCAGCAGCCCAACAGGGGCGTTGGGTGAAAAACTGTTTTTT
TRBV7-9	-	TRBJ2-6	-	CASSFWGAPGANVLTF	TGTGCCAGCAGCTTTTGGGGGGCGCCGGGGGCCAACGTCCTGACTTTC
TRBV27	-	TRBJ1-2	-	CASIENRVRVYGYTF	TGTGCCAGCATCGAAAATAGGGTCAGAGTCTATGGCTACACCTTC
TRBV14	-	TRBJ2-7	-	CASSQNSIEQYF	TGTGCCAGCAGCCAAAATAGTATCGAGCAGTACTTC
TRBV2	-	TRBJ2-2	-	CASSNSPNTGELFF	TGTGCCAGCAGCAATAGCCCGAACACCGGGGAGCTGTTTTTT
TRBV28	once	TRBJ2-3	TRBD2	CASSTPGLEVVDTQYF	TGTGCCAGCAGTACACCGGGACTAGAGGTCGTAGATACGCAGTATTTT
TRBV5-5	-	TRBJ1-1	-	CASSLSLNMNTEAFF	TGTGCCAGCAGCTTATCACTCAACATGAACACTGAAGCTTTCTTT
TRBV7-2	-	TRBJ2-5	-	CASSSPRGGETQYF	TGTGCCAGCAGCTCCCCCAGGGGTGGGGAGACCCAGTACTTC
TRBV2	-	TRBJ1-6	-	CASSGSGVNSPLHF	TGTGCCAGCAGTGGATCAGGGGTAAATTCACCCCTCCACTTT
TRBV6-9	-	TRBJ2-1	-	CASSLSGYNEQFF	TGTGCCAGCAGTTTGTCGGGATACAATGAGCAGTTCTTC
TRBV7-8	-	TRBJ1-1	TRBD1	CASSLGWIGQGAVFF	TGTGCCAGCAGCTTAGGGTGGATTGGGCAGGGGGCCGTTTTCTTT
TRBV7-9	-	TRBJ2-7	-	CASSLASLGNYEQYF	TGTGCCAGCAGCTTAGCATCCCTCGGGAACTACGAGCAGTACTTC
TRBV4-1	few	TRBJ2-7	-	CASSQDTGYRYEQYF	TGCGCCAGCAGCCAAGATACAGGGTATCGCTACGAGCAGTACTTC
TRBV18	-	TRBJ2-7	TRBD2	CASSPPAGAAYEQYF	TGTGCCAGCTCACCACCCGCGGGAGCAGCCTACGAGCAGTACTTC
TRBV5-1	once	TRBJ2-7	-	CASRDPRSYEQYF	TGCGCCAGCAGGGACCCCCGGTCCTACGAGCAGTACTTC
TRBV11-2	-	TRBJ1-5	-	CASSLADSVRPQHF	TGTGCCAGCAGCTTAGCCGACAGCGTTCGGCCCCAGCATTTT
TRBV5-1	-	TRBJ2-3	TRBD2	CASGVGREADTQYF	TGCGCCAGCGGGGTAGGGCGGGAGGCAGATACGCAGTATTTT
TRBV5-5	-	TRBJ1-1	-	CASSKEVGGTEAFF	TGTGCCAGCAGCAAGGAGGTCGGGGGCACTGAAGCTTTCTTT
TRBV11-2	-	TRBJ2-1	-	CASSLGGAAYNEQFF	TGTGCCAGCAGCTTAGGCGGGGCAGCCTACAATGAGCAGTTCTTC
TRBV9	once	TRBJ2-5	TRBD1	CASSVASGQQETQYF	TGTGCCAGCAGCGTAGCTTCGGGACAGCAAGAGACCCAGTACTTC
TRBV11-2	-	TRBJ2-3	-	CASSPGAGLTSAQYF	TGTGCCAGCAGCCCAGGGGCGGGACTAACTTCTGCGCAGTATTTT
TRBV7-6	few	TRBJ1-5	-	CASSLGQTPQHF	TGTGCCAGCAGCTTAGGGCAGACGCCCCAGCATTTT
TRBV19	-	TRBJ2-2	-	CASRGGPNTGELFF	TGTGCCAGTAGGGGGGGGCCGAACACCGGGGAGCTGTTTTTT
TRBV29-1	-	TRBJ2-7	TRBD2	CSVGERGLAFDEQYF	TGCAGCGTTGGTGAAAGAGGACTAGCGTTCGACGAGCAGTACTTC
TRBV10-3	-	TRBJ1-4	TRBD1	CAISESRTGPKVANEKLFF	TGTGCCATCAGTGAGTCGCGGACAGGGCCGAAGGTGGCTAATGAAAAACTGTTTTTT
TRBV7-6	-	TRBJ2-3	-	CASSLVVTDTQYF	TGTGCCAGCAGCTTAGTGGTCACAGATACGCAGTATTTT
TRBV7-9	-	TRBJ2-7	TRBD1	CASSLDRGSYEQYF	TGTGCCAGCAGCCTCGACAGGGGGAGCTACGAGCAGTACTTC
TRBV28	-	TRBJ2-3	-	CASSLSQGSGDTQYF	TGTGCCAGCAGTTTATCACAGGGGAGCGGGGATACGCAGTATTTT
TRBV28	-	TRBJ1-2	-	CASSPRTAKDYGYTF	TGTGCCAGCAGTCCCCGGACAGCTAAGGACTATGGCTACACCTTC
TRBV6-5	-	TRBJ2-7	-	CASSLGYSYEQYF	TGTGCCAGCAGCCTCGGGTACTCCTACGAGCAGTACTTC
TRBV14	-	TRBJ2-7	-	CASSLGVKYEQYF	TGTGCCAGCAGCCTTGGCGTTAAGTACGAGCAGTACTTC
TRBV13	few	TRBJ2-7	TRBD2	CASSDGTSGRGAHEQYF	TGTGCCAGCAGCGACGGGACTAGCGGGAGAGGCGCCCACGAGCAGTACTTC
TRBV29-1	-	TRBJ2-3	-	CSVGGSTDTQYF	TGCAGCGTTGGAGGGAGCACAGATACGCAGTATTTT